The present T cell receptor beta chain was sequenced within a study of shared clonotypes between healthy human individuals. Only CD45RO-negative cells positively selected for CCR7 counted as naive CD8 cells, so terminally differentiated effector memory CD45RA+ cells were excluded. Trimming took off 8 bases at V and 0 bases at J, with 10 bases between the two ends. Looked up from germline, CDR1 is LNHDA and CDR2 is SQIVND (reference sequence). CDR3 length equals 13 residues. The protocol was immunoSEQ multiplex PCR, while the TCRdb copy is restricted to in-frame clones and leaves out a portion. The repertoire holds approximately 1.9 million clones, with 85% to 95% as singletons. This clone was found a few times.

Source material: naive CD8+ T cells from PBMCs. The rearrangement uses TRBV19 and TRBJ1-1; D possibly corresponds to TRBD1 (6 bases). The sequence was collected from a young man in good health. Some clones in this sample may be carry-over from other donors' samples. CDR3 region: CASWTDLNTEAFF. The CDR3 coding sequence is TGTGCCAGTTGGACAGATCTGAACACTGAAGCTTTCTTT.